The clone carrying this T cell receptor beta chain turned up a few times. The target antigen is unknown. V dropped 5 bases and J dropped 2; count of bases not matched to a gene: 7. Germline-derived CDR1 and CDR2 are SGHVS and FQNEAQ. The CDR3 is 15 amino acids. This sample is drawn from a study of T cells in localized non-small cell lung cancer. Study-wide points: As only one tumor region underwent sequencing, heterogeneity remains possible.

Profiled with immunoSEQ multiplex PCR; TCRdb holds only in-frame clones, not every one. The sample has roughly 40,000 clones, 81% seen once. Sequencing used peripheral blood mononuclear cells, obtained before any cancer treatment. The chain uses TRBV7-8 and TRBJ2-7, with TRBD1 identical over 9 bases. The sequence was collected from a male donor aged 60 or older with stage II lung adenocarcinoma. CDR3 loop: CASSPRDRATYEQYF. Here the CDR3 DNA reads TGTGCCAGCAGCCCACGGGACAGGGCCACCTACGAGCAGTACTTC.